The 9 T cell receptor beta chains below all came from one sample that was sequenced in a study of blood T cell repertoires in COVID-19. Using immunoSEQ multiplex PCR, the repertoire was profiled, and TCRdb retains in-frame clones only, with some absent. The sample shows 150,000 to 200,000 clones, approximately 84% of them seen only once. The specimen was PBMCs or T cells enriched from blood (not recorded which). The source is a human donor with acute COVID-19. The donor label of this sample is uncertain.

The V gene is TRBV18, the J gene TRBJ1-2; D unresolved. Per the germline V gene, CDR1 is KGHSH and CDR2 is LQKENI. This CDR3 has 13 residues. With 2 bases removed from V and 8 bases from J, the gap between germline ends came to 12 bases. The CDR3 DNA reads TGTGCCAGCTCACCAAGCCGGGAAGAAGGCTACACCTTC. Its translation is CASSPSREEGYTF.

Written as DNA, the CDR3 is TGTGCCAGCAGTCCTCGAGAGACCCAGTACTTC. It yields the protein CASSPRETQYF. V gene TRBV28 combines with J gene TRBJ2-5; D is unclear. Germline V CDR1 and CDR2: MDHEN, SYDVKM. There are 11 residues in the CDR3. V dropped 5 bases and J dropped 4 bases, with 5 bases sitting between them.

The gene calls are TRBV19 and TRBJ2-5; 12 bases are a match to TRBD2. The CDR3 length is 15 residues. Germline lookup yields CDR1 LNHDA and CDR2 SQIVND (reference sequence). Trimming removed 5 bases from V and 6 bases from J; junction bases left unmatched: 7. The CDR3 DNA follows: TGTGCCAGTAGTTCTTCTAGCGGGGGGGCACAGACCCAGTACTTC. Protein product: CASSSSSGGAQTQYF.

This rearrangement joins TRBV5-1 to TRBJ2-5; D is perhaps TRBD2 (6 bases). Per the germline V gene, CDR1 is SGHRS and CDR2 is YFSETQ. Deletions cut 0 bases from V and 2 bases from J, with 14 bases between. The CDR3 runs to 16 residues. The chain's CDR3 is CASSLGIPGAQETQYF. The CDR3 DNA reads as TGCGCCAGCAGCTTGGGTATCCCGGGAGCTCAAGAGACCCAGTACTTC.

V is TRBV12-3 or TRBV12-4 and J is TRBJ2-1; 7 nucleotides align to TRBD2. V lost 8 bases, J lost 4 bases, and 5 bases stayed unmatched. This CDR3 has 13 residues. DNA of the CDR3: TGTGCCAGCGGTGGGGGGGTTTACAATGAGCAGTTCTTC. It translates to CASGGGVYNEQFF.

V is TRBV14 and J is TRBJ1-5; 8 bases are a match to TRBD1. The CDR3 length is 14 residues. The junction had 2 bases not matched to a gene; V was cut back by 4 bases and J by 3 bases. Germline values: CDR1 SGHDN, CDR2 FVKESK. CDR3 DNA sequence: TGTGCCAGCAGCCGGGACAGGAACAATCAGCCCCAGCATTTT. Amino acids: CASSRDRNNQPQHF.

The chain links TRBV9 to TRBJ2-5; the match to TRBD2 covers 16 bases. The CDR3 sequence is 16 residues long. From germline, CDR1 is SGDLS and CDR2 YYNGEE. V was clipped by 3 bases and J by 5 bases; unmatched bases: 4. This CDR3 is CASSEGLAGGKETQYF. CDR3 DNA: TGTGCCAGCAGCGAGGGACTAGCGGGGGGGAAGGAGACCCAGTACTTC.

This clone showed up just a few times. V is TRBV3-1 (or the pseudogene TRBV3-2) and J is TRBJ2-5; 7 bases are a match to TRBD1. Looked up from germline, CDR1 is LGHDT and CDR2 is YNNKEL (reference sequence). This CDR3 contains 14 residues. The J segment lost 1 base and the V segment lost 4 bases, leaving 3 bases of the junction unmatched. This chain's CDR3 is CASSPGQAQETQYF. The DNA for the CDR3 is TGTGCCAGCAGCCCAGGACAGGCCCAAGAGACCCAGTACTTC.

The CDR3: CASSPPDGETQYF. CDR3 coding DNA: TGTGCCAGCTCACCACCTGACGGGGAGACCCAGTACTTC. The chain has TRBV18 and TRBJ2-5; D remains unclear. The CDR3 sequence is 13 residues long. Germline CDR1 reads KGHSH; CDR2 reads LQKENI. Trimming left V 0 bases short and J 5 bases short, with 7 bases between.